The 9 T cell receptor beta chains in this list originate from one sample, sequenced in a study of shared clonotypes between healthy human individuals (dated by TCRdb to the early 2020s). Libraries were made using the immunoSEQ multiplex PCR assay. TCRdb limited this immuneACCESS table to in-frame rearrangements with V and J called. A share of clones is missing; checked studies link under half to unresolved V genes, and the rest is unexplained. The sample has 2 million to 2.5 million clones on record, roughly 93% of them singletons. The top ten constitute around 0.4% of the sample. Input material: naive CD4+ T cells from PBMCs. Reading the label with the study, this specimen's cell subset or site is: CD45RA+ positively selected. Receptor source: a man younger than 35 in good health. Some clones in this sample may be carry-over from other donors' samples.

The rearrangement joins TRBV29-1 to TRBJ2-7; 13 nucleotides agree with TRBD2. CDR3 length: 15 amino acids. The ends lost 2 bases at V and 7 bases at J; junction bases unmatched: 8. CDR1 is SQVTM and CDR2 is ANQGSEA in the germline V gene. The CDR3 nucleotides are TGCAGCGTTGAACCCGCTACTAGCGGGAGGGGAGAGCAGTACTTC. It is translated as CSVEPATSGRGEQYF.

The rearrangement joins TRBV9 to TRBJ2-2, with a possible D match to TRBD1 (6 bases). Germline V CDR1 and CDR2: SGDLS, YYNGEE. V gave up 1 base and J gave up 0 bases, with 22 bases separating them. CDR3 length: 20 amino acids. DNA of the CDR3: TGTGCCAGCAGCGTAAGACAGGTACAAGGGTCACTCGCGAACACCGGGGAGCTGTTTTTT. Residues: CASSVRQVQGSLANTGELFF.

This clone was counted once. The CDR3 region is CASSRSGRVNTEAFF. As DNA, the CDR3 is TGTGCCAGCAGCAGGAGTGGCAGGGTGAACACTGAAGCTTTCTTT. This sequence joins TRBV7-8 and TRBJ1-1; possibly TRBD1 for D (5 bases). Germline assignment: CDR1 SGHVS and CDR2 FQNEAQ. The ends were cut back, 5 bases at V and 0 bases at J, with 13 bases in the middle. The CDR3 has 15 residues.

The chain links TRBV19 to TRBJ1-4; TRBD1 matches 8 bases. Germline loops: CDR1 LNHDA, CDR2 SQIVND (reference sequence). This CDR3 is built from 16 residues. The junction had 9 bases not matched to a gene; V was cut back by 4 bases and J by 5 bases. The CDR3 DNA follows: TGTGCCAGTAGTAGACCTTCGGGACAGGCGAATGAAAAACTGTTTTTT. Encoded protein: CASSRPSGQANEKLFF.

The CDR3 spells CASSDLWGPNTGELFF. DNA of the CDR3: TGTGCCAGCAGTGATCTCTGGGGGCCGAACACCGGGGAGCTGTTTTTT. The chain recombines TRBV6-4 with TRBJ2-2; D may be TRBD1 (6 bases). The CDR3 contains 16 residues. The ends were cut back, 3 bases at V and 0 bases at J, with 11 bases in the middle. In germline, CDR1 is MRHNA, CDR2 SNTAGT.

This rearrangement joins TRBV5-1 to TRBJ2-5, with 10 positions matching TRBD1. The CDR3 sequence is 14 residues long. CDR1 SGHRS and CDR2 YFSETQ come from the germline V gene. Trimming at V came to 5 bases and at J to 4 bases, leaving 5 bases not matched to a gene. This CDR3 is CASRPGQGVETQYF. DNA for the CDR3: TGCGCCAGCAGGCCCGGACAGGGGGTAGAGACCCAGTACTTC.

The V and J genes are TRBV10-1 and TRBJ2-1; unclear D gene. Between the trimmed V and J ends, which lost 3 bases and 8 bases, there was a span of 14 bases. CDR3 size: 14 residues. Germline V gives CDR1 WNHNN, CDR2 SYGVQD (reference sequence). In DNA form, the CDR3 reads TGCGCCAGCAGTGACCCGACTCTACCGTATGAGCAGTTCTTC. Translated, it gives CASSDPTLPYEQFF.

V and J are TRBV7-3 and TRBJ2-1, with 7 bases fitting TRBD1. The germline CDR1 and CDR2 sequences are SGHTA and FQGTGA. CDR3 size: 13 residues. V shed 5 bases and J 9 bases; nucleotides not matched to a gene: 7. CDR3 nucleotides: TGTGCCAGCAGCCCAGGACAGGTGGGTGAGCAGTTCTTC. Residues: CASSPGQVGEQFF.

V and J are TRBV2 and TRBJ1-4, with 11 bases aligning to TRBD1. In germline, CDR1 is SNHLY, CDR2 FYNNEI. V was clipped by 6 bases and J by 1 base; unmatched bases: 10. The CDR3 totals 18 residues. CDR3 protein: CASSRDRGSAVTNEKLFF. DNA of the CDR3: TGTGCCAGCAGCCGGGACAGGGGGTCTGCGGTAACTAATGAAAAACTGTTTTTT.